This TCR beta chain originates from a study of blood T cell repertoires in COVID-19. Libraries were prepared by immunoSEQ multiplex PCR; TCRdb keeps only in-frame clonotypes and omits some of them. The sample lists 120,000 to 150,000 clones, around 83% occurring once. The CDR3 is 14 residues long. Germline CDR1 and CDR2: SGHRS and YFSETQ. V lost 7 bases, J lost 1 base, and 14 bases lay in between. This TCR derives from a woman between 45 and 65 years old who had been exposed to COVID-19. The rearrangement links TRBV5-1 to TRBJ1-1; tentatively, D is TRBD1 (6 bases). The sample consisted of PBMCs or T cells enriched from blood (not recorded which). The CDR3 loop is CASREGHQNTEAFF. Written as DNA, the CDR3 is TGCGCCAGCCGCGAGGGACATCAGAACACTGAAGCTTTCTTT.